Listed below are T cell receptor beta chains from one sample, sequenced in a study of T cell changes during pregnancy in multiple sclerosis. Libraries were prepared by immunoSEQ multiplex PCR; TCRdb keeps only in-frame clonotypes and omits some of them. The sample consists of 65,000 to 95,000 clones, approximately 91% of them appearing once. Specimen: peripheral blood, collected before pregnancy. The receptor source for this set is a female donor with multiple sclerosis, enrolled in a pregnancy study. Both conserved end residues are part of each CDR3. D genes are given only for firm matches. Size tells how often a clone was seen (once, few, many) or the class of an expanded clone, and some rows leave it out.

clone size,V gene,J gene,D gene,CDR3 protein,CDR3 DNA
once,TRBV27,TRBJ2-1,TRBD1,CASSPDPGQGYNEQFF,TGTGCCAGCAGTCCTGACCCGGGACAGGGTTACAATGAGCAGTTCTTC
.,TRBV5-1,TRBJ1-1,.,CASSVTRGMNTEAFF,TGCGCCAGCAGCGTAACCCGGGGGATGAACACTGAAGCTTTCTTT
once,TRBV19,TRBJ2-7,TRBD1,CASSVFPGTAVYEQYF,TGTGCCAGTAGTGTCTTTCCCGGGACAGCAGTCTACGAGCAGTACTTC
.,TRBV18,TRBJ2-5,TRBD1,CASSLGQGDQETQYF,TGTGCCAGCTCACTAGGACAGGGAGATCAAGAGACCCAGTACTTC
.,TRBV11-3,TRBJ2-2,TRBD2,CASQLMGGTGELFF,TGTGCCAGCCAACTCATGGGGGGGACCGGGGAGCTGTTTTTT
.,TRBV7-9,TRBJ1-2,.,CASSPGGALGYGYTF,TGTGCCAGCAGCCCCGGAGGGGCTTTGGGCTATGGCTACACCTTC
.,TRBV5-1,TRBJ2-3,TRBD2,CASSSPGFGGGTDTQYF,TGCGCCAGCAGCTCCCCCGGGTTCGGGGGGGGGACAGATACGCAGTATTTT
.,TRBV7-9,TRBJ1-1,.,CASSMGGVLKAFF,TGTGCCAGCAGTATGGGAGGGGTATTGAAAGCTTTCTTT
.,TRBV9,TRBJ2-5,.,CASRGPGGETQYF,TGTGCCAGCAGGGGACCTGGGGGGGAGACCCAGTACTTC
.,TRBV6-1,TRBJ2-7,TRBD2,CASSLAGGRYEQYF,TGTGCCAGCAGTTTAGCGGGGGGGCGGTACGAGCAGTACTTC
.,TRBV7-2,TRBJ2-3,TRBD2,CASSLNSGGAQGTQYF,TGTGCCAGCAGCTTGAATAGCGGGGGGGCCCAGGGTACGCAGTATTTT
.,TRBV5-1,TRBJ2-3,TRBD2,CASRGTRDLDTQYF,TGCGCCAGCAGGGGGACTAGAGACCTAGATACGCAGTATTTT
.,TRBV29-1,TRBJ1-1,TRBD1,CSVVAPDRGIEAFF,TGCAGCGTTGTAGCTCCGGACAGGGGGATTGAAGCTTTCTTT
few,TRBV2,TRBJ1-1,TRBD1,CASSSTGMGWEAFF,TGTGCCAGCAGTTCGACAGGGATGGGGTGGGAAGCTTTCTTT
.,TRBV5-6,TRBJ1-1,.,CASSLISGNTEAFF,TGTGCCAGCAGCTTGATCAGTGGGAACACTGAAGCTTTCTTT
.,TRBV5-5,TRBJ1-5,.,CASSQQGLGEPQHF,TGTGCCAGCAGCCAGCAGGGGCTAGGTGAGCCCCAGCATTTT
.,TRBV18,TRBJ2-3,.,CASSSNTGRDTQYF,TGTGCCAGCTCTAGTAACACAGGGAGAGATACGCAGTATTTT
.,TRBV5-4,TRBJ2-5,TRBD2,CASSRTSGAQETQYF,TGTGCCAGCAGCCGGACTAGCGGGGCACAAGAGACCCAGTACTTC
.,TRBV19,TRBJ2-4,TRBD1,CASSIRGQSGGIQYF,TGTGCCAGTAGTATAAGGGGACAGTCAGGGGGCATTCAGTACTTC
.,TRBV6-6,TRBJ1-3,.,CAIKQGSGNTIYF,TGTGCCATTAAACAGGGCTCAGGAAACACCATATATTTT
.,TRBV2,TRBJ2-7,TRBD1,CASSAGTGRYEQYF,TGTGCCAGCAGTGCCGGGACAGGGAGATACGAGCAGTACTTC
.,TRBV9,TRBJ2-1,.,CASSVRQAQGNEQFF,TGTGCCAGCAGCGTAAGGCAGGCTCAGGGCAATGAGCAGTTCTTC
.,TRBV11-3,TRBJ2-7,TRBD1,CASSFQGAHYEQYF,TGTGCCAGCAGCTTCCAGGGGGCACATTACGAGCAGTACTTC
.,TRBV5-1,TRBJ1-2,.,CASATWTAENYGYTF,TGCGCCAGCGCCACCTGGACAGCCGAAAACTATGGCTACACCTTC
.,TRBV5-1,TRBJ2-7,.,CASRPDLAGEQYF,TGCGCCAGCCGTCCGGACTTGGCGGGCGAGCAGTACTTC
.,TRBV30,TRBJ1-3,.,CAWSVLRTIYF,TGTGCCTGGAGTGTTTTGCGAACCATATATTTT
.,TRBV11-2,TRBJ1-2,.,CASSSGPMRRGYTF,TGTGCCAGCAGCTCAGGTCCCATGAGAAGGGGCTACACCTTC
.,TRBV2,TRBJ2-1,TRBD1,CASSAGQGFDNEQFF,TGTGCCAGCAGTGCGGGACAGGGCTTTGACAATGAGCAGTTCTTC
.,TRBV29-1,TRBJ2-7,TRBD1,CSVMGQDLSEQYF,TGCAGCGTAATGGGACAGGACTTAAGCGAGCAGTACTTC
once,TRBV5-6,TRBJ2-3,TRBD2,CASSLTSGGASGTQYF,TGTGCCAGCAGCTTGACGAGCGGGGGGGCCTCAGGTACGCAGTATTTT
.,TRBV6-5,TRBJ2-3,.,CASRDWGGLSDTQYF,TGTGCCAGCAGGGATTGGGGGGGCCTCTCAGATACGCAGTATTTT
once,TRBV18,TRBJ2-1,.,CASSPLSGVQFF,TGTGCCAGCTCACCACTCTCGGGAGTGCAGTTCTTC
once,TRBV29-1,TRBJ1-4,.,CSVAGRKNEKLFF,TGCAGCGTGGCGGGACGGAAAAATGAAAAACTGTTTTTT
.,TRBV9,TRBJ2-7,TRBD2,CASSVGLAGPREYF,TGTGCCAGCAGCGTAGGACTAGCGGGACCTCGGGAGTACTTC
once,TRBV4-3,TRBJ1-2,.,CASSQDPRGFYGYTF,TGCGCCAGCAGCCAAGATCCGAGAGGGTTCTATGGCTACACCTTC
.,TRBV5-6,TRBJ1-5,.,CASSPRGGGNQPQHF,TGTGCCAGCAGCCCTAGGGGGGGTGGCAATCAGCCCCAGCATTTT
.,TRBV5-1,TRBJ2-3,.,CASSAGAGAQGLDTQYF,TGCGCCAGCAGCGCAGGGGCGGGGGCCCAGGGGTTAGATACGCAGTATTTT
.,TRBV10-1,TRBJ1-1,TRBD1,CASSVPGQMPFF,TGCGCCAGCAGTGTCCCGGGACAGATGCCTTTCTTT
once,TRBV6-6,TRBJ2-7,.,CASSTSRDTYEQYF,TGTGCCAGCAGTACGTCCCGGGACACGTACGAGCAGTACTTC
.,TRBV2,TRBJ2-7,.,CASSDLYSGQIYEQYF,TGTGCCAGCAGTGATCTCTATTCTGGACAAATCTACGAGCAGTACTTC
.,TRBV2,TRBJ1-1,TRBD1,CASTADRVGLGTEAFF,TGTGCCAGCACCGCTGACAGGGTCGGCTTGGGGACTGAAGCTTTCTTT
.,TRBV4-1,TRBJ1-6,TRBD1,CASSQDLDRGYNSPLHF,TGCGCCAGCAGCCAAGATCTAGACAGGGGATATAATTCACCCCTCCACTTT
.,TRBV5-1,TRBJ1-4,TRBD1,CASSAGQGARIGEKLFF,TGCGCCAGCAGCGCGGGACAGGGGGCGCGTATTGGTGAAAAACTGTTTTTT
.,TRBV2,TRBJ1-2,TRBD1,CASSLDRREGYTF,TGTGCCAGCAGTTTGGACAGGCGCGAAGGCTACACCTTC
.,TRBV7-2,TRBJ2-2,TRBD2,CASSLLAGIPGELFF,TGTGCCAGCAGCTTACTAGCGGGGATTCCCGGGGAGCTGTTTTTT
.,TRBV14,TRBJ1-2,.,CASSQEAADYGYTF,TGTGCCAGCAGCCAAGAGGCGGCGGACTATGGCTACACCTTC
.,TRBV30,TRBJ1-2,TRBD1,CAWDRGGVYGYTF,TGTGCCTGGGACAGGGGAGGGGTATATGGCTACACCTTC
.,TRBV5-5,TRBJ2-4,.,CASSLSVGLAKNIQYF,TGTGCCAGCAGCTTGTCAGTGGGCCTAGCCAAAAACATTCAGTACTTC